The entry below gives a single T cell receptor delta chain sequence along with its context. These data originate in a study of gamma-delta chains in newborns, infants, children. The overall study: Microbial exposure reportedly drives polyclonal innate γδ T cell expansion after birth.

TCRdb redid the clone calls on the reads with CATT. The sample shows 3,100 or so delta-chain clones, approximately 2.6% of them seen only once. Germline V lookup: CDR1 GEAIGNYY, CDR2 EKD. The CDR3 has 21 residues. V dropped 0 bases and J dropped 2; count of bases not matched to a gene: 20. The J gene is TRDJ1, the V gene TRDV2, with 10 bases matching TRDD3. The sequence was collected from a child who was a newborn, infant or young child, either healthy, febrile or measles-vaccinated (not recorded which). Source material: blood. Here the CDR3 DNA reads TGTGCCTGTGACACCGTTTCCCCAAGCAACTACGGGGGATACGCAACCGATAAACTCATCTTT. Its protein is CACDTVSPSNYGGYATDKLIF.